This is a list of T cell receptor beta chains from one sample in a study of T-cell memory formation after mild COVID-19. Each CDR3 protein is one row after TCRdb ran MiXCR on the 5' RACE reads. The sample holds about 90,000 distinct CDR3 sequences; more than 13% are singletons and the top ten take approximately 40%. The specimen was PBMCs or a T cell subset sorted from them (not recorded which). All receptors come from a man aged 18 to 30 who had mild COVID-19 (a few samples of this study predate the infection). Cell type and time point are not known. Each CDR3 is given with its conserved first and last residue. Each record gives: D gene, J gene, clone size, CDR3 length, V gene, CDR3 protein, CDR3 DNA. The D gene is left open where the match is weak. Only some rows state a clone size, as once, few, many or a class for expanded clones.

>TRBD1|TRBJ1-1|.|15|TRBV15
CATSHPQGAGTEAFF
TGTGCCACCAGCCATCCACAGGGGGCTGGCACTGAAGCTTTCTTT
>TRBD2|TRBJ2-6|.|15|TRBV5-4
CASGRGPSGANVLTF
TGTGCCAGCGGGAGGGGCCCCTCTGGGGCCAACGTCCTGACTTTC
>TRBD2|TRBJ2-1|few|15|TRBV6-2/TRBV6-3
CASSSGGGGANEQFF
TGTGCCAGCAGCTCCGGGGGCGGGGGGGCCAATGAGCAGTTCTTC
>.|TRBJ2-5|few|13|TRBV7-9
CASSLRGGETQYF
TGTGCCAGCAGCTTAAGGGGCGGGGAGACCCAGTACTTC
>.|TRBJ2-7|.|14|TRBV7-9
CASSPGGAPYEQYF
TGTGCCAGCAGCCCCGGAGGGGCGCCCTACGAGCAGTACTTC
>.|TRBJ1-1|few|11|TRBV29-1
CSVGQESEAFF
TGCAGCGTTGGACAGGAATCTGAAGCTTTCTTT
>.|TRBJ1-1|.|12|TRBV29-1
CSVFGRGTEAFF
TGCAGCGTATTTGGTAGGGGCACTGAAGCTTTCTTT
>.|TRBJ1-5|few|16|TRBV4-1
CASSLALGRINQPQHF
TGCGCCAGCAGCCTTGCCCTGGGACGGATCAATCAGCCCCAGCATTTT
>.|TRBJ2-3|.|16|TRBV12-3/TRBV12-4
CASSLRAAGSGDTQYF
TGTGCCAGCAGTTTAAGGGCCGCTGGGTCCGGAGATACGCAGTATTTT
>TRBD2|TRBJ2-1|.|16|TRBV6-2/TRBV6-3
CASSYSTSGGAHEQFF
TGTGCCAGCAGTTACTCGACTAGCGGGGGGGCCCATGAGCAGTTCTTC
>.|TRBJ2-1|.|15|TRBV5-4
CASSSQGLGYNEQFF
TGTGCCAGCAGCTCGCAGGGACTGGGGTACAATGAGCAGTTCTTC
>.|TRBJ2-5|.|11|TRBV7-6
CASSAQETQYF
TGTGCCAGCAGCGCTCAAGAGACCCAGTACTTC
>.|TRBJ1-1|.|11|TRBV12-3/TRBV12-4
CASVMIGRAFF
TGTGCCAGCGTTATGATAGGTCGGGCTTTCTTT
>.|TRBJ2-3|.|14|TRBV12-3/TRBV12-4
CASRLSGGKDTQYF
TGTGCCAGCAGACTTTCAGGGGGGAAGGATACGCAGTATTTT
>.|TRBJ1-2|few|11|TRBV4-2
CASSQALGYTF
TGTGCCAGCAGCCAAGCTCTTGGCTACACCTTC
>.|TRBJ2-3|.|16|TRBV7-9
CASSPVDRDALDTQYF
TGTGCCAGCAGCCCAGTGGACCGCGACGCCCTAGATACGCAGTATTTT
>.|TRBJ1-5|few|13|TRBV6-5
CASSPGLNQPQHF
TGTGCCAGCAGTCCGGGACTCAATCAGCCCCAGCATTTT
>.|TRBJ2-4|.|17|TRBV7-9
CASSLVAGSLAKNIQYF
TGTGCCAGCAGCTTAGTTGCGGGGAGTCTAGCCAAAAACATTCAGTACTTC
>.|TRBJ2-7|few|15|TRBV7-6
CASSLEPGDTYEQYF
TGTGCCAGCAGCTTAGAGCCAGGGGACACCTACGAGCAGTACTTC
>TRBD1|TRBJ2-7|few|14|TRBV29-1
CSVLLGQGWVEQYF
TGCAGCGTCCTCCTCGGACAGGGGTGGGTCGAGCAGTACTTC
>TRBD1|TRBJ2-4|few|16|TRBV14
CASSQWDRSHGNIQYF
TGTGCCAGCAGCCAATGGGACAGAAGCCATGGAAACATTCAGTACTTC
>TRBD1|TRBJ2-5|few|15|TRBV12-3/TRBV12-4
CASSFRDRDSETQYF
TGTGCCAGCAGTTTCCGGGACAGGGACTCAGAGACCCAGTACTTC
>TRBD1|TRBJ2-1|.|15|TRBV5-1
CASSPDRSSYNEQFF
TGCGCCAGCAGCCCGGACAGGAGCTCCTACAATGAGCAGTTCTTC
>.|TRBJ2-7|.|15|TRBV29-1
CSVKGGTLYSYEQYF
TGCAGCGTTAAAGGAGGGACACTTTATTCCTACGAGCAGTACTTC
>.|TRBJ2-7|.|16|TRBV11-2
CASSLAGHQSSYEQYF
TGTGCCAGCAGCTTAGCTGGACACCAAAGCTCCTACGAGCAGTACTTC
>.|TRBJ1-1|.|16|TRBV28
CASIAAGGIRNTEAFF
TGTGCCAGCATCGCGGCCGGGGGGATAAGGAACACTGAAGCTTTCTTT
>.|TRBJ1-5|few|15|TRBV4-1
CASSRQEYSNQPQHF
TGCGCCAGCAGCCGACAGGAATATAGCAATCAGCCCCAGCATTTT
>.|TRBJ1-2|few|12|TRBV29-1
CSVDSPLAGYTF
TGCAGCGTTGATAGCCCTTTGGCTGGCTACACCTTC
>.|TRBJ1-2|.|12|TRBV29-1
CSVPLSEGGYTF
TGCAGCGTTCCTCTTTCGGAAGGCGGCTACACCTTC